Shown below are 18 T cell receptor beta chains from a single sample sequenced in a study of T cells in localized non-small cell lung cancer (dated by TCRdb to the early 2020s). The receptor library was made with the immunoSEQ multiplex PCR assay. TCRdb limited this immuneACCESS table to in-frame rearrangements with V and J called. A share of clones is missing; checked studies link under half to unresolved V genes, and the rest is unexplained. Across this sample there are 35,000 to 40,000 clones, with more than 75% seen only once. Of the sample, approximately 6.9% is held by the ten largest clones. Material: peripheral blood, obtained before any cancer treatment. The receptors were sampled from a man aged 40-75 years with stage I lung adenocarcinoma.

The chain is built from TRBV19 and TRBJ2-2; D is unclear. V dropped 2 bases and J dropped 0 bases, with 13 bases sitting between them. CDR1 is LNHDA and CDR2 is SQIVND in the germline V gene (reference sequence). The CDR3 extends over 17 amino acids. The CDR3 here is CASSIRSWWANTGELFF. The DNA for the CDR3 is TGTGCCAGTAGTATAAGGAGTTGGTGGGCGAACACCGGGGAGCTGTTTTTT.

This chain connects TRBV4-2 to TRBJ2-3; D is uncertain. Germline V CDR1 and CDR2: LGHNA, YNFKEQ. This CDR3 spans 15 amino acids. With 1 base removed from V and 2 bases from J, the gap between germline ends came to 10 bases. The CDR3 here is CASSQVPFSTDTQYF. In DNA, the CDR3 is TGTGCCAGCAGCCAAGTCCCCTTTTCCACAGATACGCAGTATTTT.

This chain uses TRBV15 with TRBJ2-4; D may correspond to TRBD1 or TRBD2 (6 bases each). Germline CDR1 is LNHNV and CDR2 is YYDKDF (reference sequence). V lost 3 bases to trimming and J lost 0 bases, with 15 bases between them. This CDR3 has 17 amino acids. The CDR3 DNA reads as TGTGCCACCAGCAGGCCAGGGGAGGAGATAGCCAAAAACATTCAGTACTTC. Protein product: CATSRPGEEIAKNIQYF.

V gene TRBV28 combines with J gene TRBJ2-3; 13 bases map to TRBD2. With V trimmed by 5 bases and J by 4 bases, 3 bases remained unmatched. Germline lookup yields CDR1 MDHEN and CDR2 SYDVKM. The CDR3 length is 15 residues. CDR3 in amino acids: CASSILAGGADTQYF. DNA of the CDR3: TGTGCCAGCAGTATACTAGCGGGAGGGGCAGATACGCAGTATTTT.

V gene TRBV7-2 combines with J gene TRBJ2-1; D may correspond to TRBD1 or TRBD2 (5 bases each). The V end was cut by 3 bases, the J end by 5 bases, with 11 bases between. Germline V lookup: CDR1 SGHTA, CDR2 FQGNSA. This CDR3 region has 14 residues. CDR3 sequence: CASSFRDRDNEQFF. CDR3 nucleotides: TGTGCCAGCAGCTTCCGGGACCGGGACAATGAGCAGTTCTTC. The whole variable domain, remainder taken from reference TRBV7-2 and TRBJ2-1, is GAGVSQSPSNKVTEKGKDVELRCDPISGHTALYWYRQSLGQGLEFLIYFQGNSAPDKSGLPSDRFSAERTGGSVSTLTIQRTQQEDSAVYLCASSFRDRDNEQFFGPGTRLTVL.

The rearrangement joins TRBV28 to TRBJ1-5; TRBD1 matches at 7 bases. The CDR3 consists of 18 residues. V was clipped by 2 bases and J by 0 bases; unmatched bases: 10. Germline values: CDR1 MDHEN, CDR2 SYDVKM. In DNA form, the CDR3 reads TGTGCCAGCAGTTTACTTAGGCAGGGGGGGACTAGCAATCAGCCCCAGCATTTT. This codes for CASSLLRQGGTSNQPQHF.

This sequence joins TRBV7-2 and TRBJ2-3, with 14 bases matching TRBD2. Germline-derived CDR1 and CDR2 are SGHTA and FQGNSA. CDR3 length equals 18 residues. V was clipped by 5 bases and J by 3 bases; unmatched bases: 10. In nucleotides, the CDR3 is TGTGCCAGCAGCGGACGAGGACTAGCGGGAGGAATGACAGATACGCAGTATTTT. Translated, it gives CASSGRGLAGGMTDTQYF.

The V gene is TRBV28, the J gene TRBJ2-7; 7 nucleotides align to TRBD1. The trim removed 8 bases at V and 3 bases at J, leaving 10 bases unmatched. The CDR3 loop spans 14 amino acids. Germline-derived CDR1 and CDR2 are MDHEN and SYDVKM. This CDR3 reads CASYAGTAIYEQYF. The CDR3 coding sequence is TGTGCCAGCTACGCCGGGACAGCGATCTACGAGCAGTACTTC.

The rearrangement uses TRBV5-6 and TRBJ2-5; the match to TRBD2 covers 9 bases. This CDR3 contains 15 residues. Looked up from germline, CDR1 is SGHDT and CDR2 is YYEEEE. V dropped 0 bases and J dropped 5; count of bases not matched to a gene: 5. The DNA of the CDR3 is TGTGCCAGCAGCTTGGAACTAGCGGGCCGGGAGACCCAGTACTTC. This codes for CASSLELAGRETQYF.

The chain carries TRBV5-8 and TRBJ2-6; 9 nucleotides match TRBD1. The CDR3 sequence is 17 residues long. Trimming cost V 2 bases and J 2 bases; bases outside gene matches: 5. The V gene's germline CDR1 is SGHTS and CDR2 YDEGEE. CDR3 amino acids: CASSLQGALAGANVLTF. The CDR3 DNA follows: TGTGCCAGCAGCTTACAGGGGGCGTTGGCTGGGGCCAACGTCCTGACTTTC.

About this clone itself: The junction departs from the called germline gene at one end, perhaps through a read error. The chain links TRBV6-5 to TRBJ2-1; tentative D call: TRBD2 (6 bases). CDR1 and CDR2 (germline): MNHEY, SVGAGI. This CDR3 contains 14 residues. The CDR3 sequence is CASSYSGSFNEQFF. CDR3 bases: TGTGCCAGCAGCTACTCCGGGAGTTTTAATGAGCAGTTCTTC.

J is TRBJ2-5 and V is TRBV7-9; possibly TRBD1 for D (5 bases). Per germline, CDR1 SEHNR and CDR2 FQNEAQ (reference sequence). V lost 1 base, J lost 4 bases, and 13 bases lay in between. CDR3 length equals 15 residues. The CDR3 reads CASSLGGGVGETQYF. In DNA form, the CDR3 reads TGTGCCAGCAGCTTAGGGGGCGGAGTAGGAGAGACCCAGTACTTC.

This chain connects TRBV7-2 to TRBJ2-7; 7 bases agree with TRBD2. The CDR3 loop spans 14 amino acids. The germline CDR1 and CDR2 sequences are SGHTA and FQGNSA. Germline trimming cut 2 bases from V and 7 bases from J; bases unmatched to any gene: 8. The chain's CDR3 is CASSLTSESGEQYF. CDR3 nucleotides: TGTGCCAGCAGCTTAACTAGCGAGTCGGGTGAGCAGTACTTC. Filled out from reference TRBV7-2 and TRBJ2-7, the complete variable domain reads GAGVSQSPSNKVTEKGKDVELRCDPISGHTALYWYRQSLGQGLEFLIYFQGNSAPDKSGLPSDRFSAERTGGSVSTLTIQRTQQEDSAVYLCASSLTSESGEQYFGPGTRLTVT.

The chain is built from TRBV19 and TRBJ1-1; D call uncertain. This CDR3 has 14 amino acids. CDR1 and CDR2 (germline): LNHDA, SQIVND (reference sequence). V lost 3 bases to trimming and J lost 7 bases, with 15 bases between them. The CDR3 sequence: CASSISLGLGEAFF. The CDR3 bases are TGTGCCAGTAGTATTTCCCTGGGTCTAGGTGAAGCTTTCTTT. Filled out from reference TRBV19 and TRBJ1-1, the complete variable domain reads DGGITQSPKYLFRKEGQNVTLSCEQNLNHDAMYWYRQDPGQGLRLIYYSQIVNDFQKGDIAEGYSVSREKKESFPLTVTSAQKNPTAFYLCASSISLGLGEAFFGQGTRLTVV.

The rearrangement joins TRBV4-1 to TRBJ2-7, with TRBD1 matching 9 bases. CDR3 length equals 14 residues. With 4 bases clipped from V and 5 bases from J, the junction kept 6 bases outside the gene matches. Germline V CDR1 and CDR2: MGHRA, YSYEKL. CDR3 DNA sequence: TGCGCCAGCAGCCGAGGACAGGGGATCCACGAGCAGTACTTC. Amino acids: CASSRGQGIHEQYF.

This chain joins TRBV4-3 and TRBJ1-5; D is ambiguous. Germline CDR1 reads LGHNA; CDR2 reads YSLEER. The CDR3 totals 15 residues. Trimming cost V 0 bases and J 2 bases, with 8 bases left between them. CDR3 in amino acids: CASSQEADGNQPQHF. The CDR3 bases are TGCGCCAGCAGCCAAGAAGCGGATGGCAATCAGCCCCAGCATTTT.

J is TRBJ2-1 and V is TRBV5-1; the match to TRBD2 covers 9 bases. The germline V gene has CDR1 SGHRS and CDR2 YFSETQ. The CDR3 runs to 15 residues. With 4 bases clipped from V and 8 bases from J, the junction kept 10 bases outside the gene matches. The CDR3 spells CASSPVGGRGDEQFF. DNA of the CDR3: TGCGCCAGCAGCCCAGTGGGCGGGAGGGGGGATGAGCAGTTCTTC.

V usage is TRBV5-1 and J usage is TRBJ2-7; TRBD1 agrees at 11 bases. CDR3 size: 16 residues. CDR1 is SGHRS and CDR2 is YFSETQ in the germline V gene. V lost 0 bases to trimming and J lost 3 bases; unmatched junction nucleotides: 5. The CDR3 nucleotides read TGCGCCAGCAGCTTGGCCCCCGGGACAGGGGGCTACGAGCAGTACTTC. As protein: CASSLAPGTGGYEQYF.